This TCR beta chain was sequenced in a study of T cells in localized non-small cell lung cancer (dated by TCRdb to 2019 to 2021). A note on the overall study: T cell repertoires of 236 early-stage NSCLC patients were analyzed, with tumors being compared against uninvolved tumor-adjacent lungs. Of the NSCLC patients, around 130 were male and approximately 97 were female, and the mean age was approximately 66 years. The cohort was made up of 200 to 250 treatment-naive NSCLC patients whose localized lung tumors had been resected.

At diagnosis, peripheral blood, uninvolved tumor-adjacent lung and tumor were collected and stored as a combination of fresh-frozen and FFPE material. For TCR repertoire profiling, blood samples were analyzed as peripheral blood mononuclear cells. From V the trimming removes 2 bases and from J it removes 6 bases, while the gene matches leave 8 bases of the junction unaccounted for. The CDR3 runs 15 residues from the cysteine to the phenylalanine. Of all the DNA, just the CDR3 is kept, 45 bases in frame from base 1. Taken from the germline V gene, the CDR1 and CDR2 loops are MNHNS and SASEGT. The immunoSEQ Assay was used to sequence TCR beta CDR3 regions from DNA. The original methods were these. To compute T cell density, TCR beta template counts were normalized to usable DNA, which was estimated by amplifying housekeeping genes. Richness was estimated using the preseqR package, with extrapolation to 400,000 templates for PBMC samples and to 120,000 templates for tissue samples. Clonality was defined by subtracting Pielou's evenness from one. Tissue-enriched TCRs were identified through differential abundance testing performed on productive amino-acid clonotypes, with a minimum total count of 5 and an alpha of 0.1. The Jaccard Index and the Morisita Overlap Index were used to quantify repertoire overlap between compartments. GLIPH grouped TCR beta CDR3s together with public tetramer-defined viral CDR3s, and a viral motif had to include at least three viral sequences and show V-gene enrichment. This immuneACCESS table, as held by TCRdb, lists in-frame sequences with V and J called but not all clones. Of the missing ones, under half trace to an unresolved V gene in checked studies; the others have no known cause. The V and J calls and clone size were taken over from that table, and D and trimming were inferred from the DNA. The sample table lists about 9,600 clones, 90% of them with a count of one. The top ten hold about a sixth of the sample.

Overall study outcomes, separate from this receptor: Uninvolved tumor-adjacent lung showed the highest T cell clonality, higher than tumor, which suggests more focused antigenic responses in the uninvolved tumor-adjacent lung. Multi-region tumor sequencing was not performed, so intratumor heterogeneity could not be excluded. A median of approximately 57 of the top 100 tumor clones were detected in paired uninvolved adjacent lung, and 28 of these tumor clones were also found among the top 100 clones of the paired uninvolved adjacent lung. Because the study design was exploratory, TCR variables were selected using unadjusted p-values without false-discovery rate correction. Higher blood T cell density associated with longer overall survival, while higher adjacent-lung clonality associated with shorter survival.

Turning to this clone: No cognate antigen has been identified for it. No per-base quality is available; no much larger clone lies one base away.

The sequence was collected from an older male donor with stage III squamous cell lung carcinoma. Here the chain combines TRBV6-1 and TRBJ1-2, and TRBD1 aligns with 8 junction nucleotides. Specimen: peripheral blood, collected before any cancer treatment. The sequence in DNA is TGTGCCAGCAGTGAACCCGCAGGGGGCAGGGATGGCTACACCTTC. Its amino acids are CASSEPAGGRDGYTF.